Sequencing of this TCR beta chain was carried out in a study of cytomegalovirus exposure and HLA in healthy donors. Points from the study as a whole: Later analysis showed TCR association rates varying by HLA locus, highest for DRB1 and lowest for HLA-C.

It was with 60 Vbeta and 13 Jbeta primers that the PCR ran. Profiling relied on immunoSEQ multiplex PCR, and the TCRdb table lists in-frame clones only, not all of them. Of under 300,000 clones listed, 75% to 90% are singletons. In germline, CDR1 is LNHNV, CDR2 YYDKDF (reference sequence). V lost 5 bases and J 2 bases, leaving 16 bases between the germline ends. This CDR3 has 15 amino acids. For this clone: What it recognizes is unknown.

The sequencing input was PBMCs. This receptor was taken from a man aged 35 to 55 in good health and CMV-seropositive. The genes are TRBV15 and TRBJ2-7; tentatively, D is TRBD1 (6 bases). The CDR3 reads CATSEGPQGAYEQYF. The CDR3, as DNA: TGTGCCACCAGCGAGGGTCCACAGGGCGCCTACGAGCAGTACTTC.